This T cell receptor beta chain was captured by sequencing in a study of cytomegalovirus exposure and HLA in healthy donors. As for the study in general: Assignment to the Caucasian-associated ancestry cluster applied to 75% to 85% of the approximately 360 genotyped donors. Study conclusions and caveats: As was reported, the HLA-A and HLA-B alleles of most subjects were accurately predicted from TCR beta sequences.

At sampling all donors were nominally healthy, likely with unrecorded immune exposures. V was clipped by 0 bases and J by 3 bases, with 10 bases between them. Per germline, CDR1 SGDLS and CDR2 YYNGEE. The CDR3 has 14 amino acids. Both 60 Vbeta primers and 13 Jbeta primers went into the PCR. Profiled with immunoSEQ multiplex PCR; TCRdb holds only in-frame clones, not every one. The sample contains roughly 100,000 clones, around 60% of which appear only once. This clone was recorded only once. Its antigen is still unknown. The chain joins TRBV9 to TRBJ2-7, with D possibly matching TRBD1 (6 bases). This receptor was obtained from a woman in her forties or fifties in good health and CMV-seronegative. The sequencing input was PBMCs. CDR3 DNA sequence: TGTGCCAGCAGCGTAGAGGGACACTTCTACGAGCAGTACTTC. Translated, it gives CASSVEGHFYEQYF.